What follows is one T cell receptor (beta chain) and its context. This entry comes from a study of shared clonotypes between healthy human individuals. The protocol was immunoSEQ multiplex PCR, while the TCRdb copy is restricted to in-frame clones and leaves out a portion. The repertoire holds around 1,000,000 clones, with approximately 75% as singletons. The ends were cut back, 5 bases at V and 3 bases at J, with 16 bases in the middle. This CDR3 spans 15 amino acids. Germline CDR1 reads MNHEY; CDR2 reads SVGAGI. The clonotype originates from a man aged 18 to 30 in good health. Some clones in this sample may be carry-over from other donors' samples. The sample consisted of memory CD4+ T cells from PBMCs. Sample subset: CD45RA-negative fraction. The rearrangement uses TRBV6-5 and TRBJ1-1, with D hard to call. CDR3 bases: TGTGCCAGCAGTCAGCTTGGGGTGGGAGACACTGAAGCTTTCTTT. It codes for CASSQLGVGDTEAFF.